The source of this T cell receptor (beta chain) is a study of blood T cell repertoires in COVID-19. The data were produced by immunoSEQ multiplex PCR, yet TCRdb's version contains in-frame clones alone and is incomplete. This sample yields about 160,000 clones, of which 70% to 85% are seen a single time; approximately 21% belongs to the top ten. CDR1 is SGHVS, CDR2 FNYEAQ, per germline. The CDR3 has 15 residues. V lost 1 base to trimming and J lost 0 bases, with 9 bases between them. This clone was counted once. Sequenced material: peripheral blood. The rearrangement joins TRBV7-6 to TRBJ1-2; the D gene is possibly TRBD1 (6 bases). The receptor's source is a woman aged 80 or older with acute or convalescent COVID-19. The CDR3 loop reads CASSLGTGSNYGYTF. The CDR3, as DNA: TGTGCCAGCAGCTTAGGCACAGGGTCTAACTATGGCTACACCTTC.